Below are 30 T cell receptor beta chains sequenced from a single sample in a study of cytomegalovirus exposure and HLA in healthy donors. Some clones are missing from TCRdb's copy, which holds only in-frame ones; the method was immunoSEQ multiplex PCR. The table has 120,000 to 150,000 clones, approximately 91% seen once. The sequenced sample was PBMCs. These receptors were collected from a woman aged 18-29 years in good health and CMV-seropositive.

The chain links TRBV29-1 to TRBJ1-1, with D perhaps matching TRBD1 (5 bases). The CDR3 totals 14 residues. Germline V CDR1 and CDR2: SQVTM, ANQGSEA. V was clipped by 6 bases and J by 4 bases, with 18 bases between them. CDR3 nucleotide sequence: TGCAGCGTGGATCGGGGGGTGGGTAGCACTGAAGCTTTCTTT. Amino acids: CSVDRGVGSTEAFF. Supplemented by reference TRBV29-1 and TRBJ1-1, the full variable domain reads SAVISQKPSRDICQRGTSLTIQCQVDSQVTMMFWYRQQPGQSLTLIATANQGSEATYESGFVIDKFPISRPNLTFSTLTVSNMSPEDSSIYLCSVDRGVGSTEAFFGQGTRLTVV.

The chain uses TRBV5-1 and TRBJ1-1; 8 bases map to TRBD1. CDR3 size: 13 residues. Per germline, CDR1 SGHRS and CDR2 YFSETQ. Trimming at V came to 8 bases and at J to 7 bases, leaving 10 bases not matched to a gene. CDR3 nucleotide sequence: TGCGCCAGTTCAACACAGGGGGTTAATGAAGCTTTCTTT. It codes for CASSTQGVNEAFF.

As to this clone: At one end the junction does not follow the germline gene, possibly because of a read error. V usage is TRBV6-1 and J usage is TRBJ2-4; TRBD2 matches at 9 bases. Germline V CDR1 and CDR2: MNHNS, SASEGT. The CDR3 consists of 12 residues. This CDR3 reads CASSEAGLARDF. Written as DNA, the CDR3 is TGTGCCAGCAGTGAAGCTGGACTAGCGAGGGACTTC.

This clone was picked up one time. J is TRBJ2-5 and V is TRBV20-1; 7 bases line up with TRBD2. V gave up 6 bases and J gave up 5 bases; unmatched junction bases: 3. Germline V gives CDR1 DFQATT, CDR2 SNEGSKA (reference sequence). CDR3 length equals 11 residues. The CDR3, as DNA: TGCAGTGCGAGACTAGCTGAGACCCAGTACTTC. Translated, it gives CSARLAETQYF.

The chain recombines TRBV4-2 with TRBJ2-7; TRBD2 agrees at 8 bases. The V segment lost 0 bases and the J segment 3 bases; nucleotides outside the gene matches: 7. Germline V lookup: CDR1 LGHNA, CDR2 YNFKEQ. The CDR3 has 16 amino acids. The CDR3 is CASSQDVGREDYEQYF. In DNA form, the CDR3 reads TGTGCCAGCAGCCAAGATGTTGGGCGGGAGGACTACGAGCAGTACTTC.

CDR3 amino acids: CASSTMTGNPYEQYF. For the CDR3, the DNA is TGTGCCAGCAGCACCATGACAGGGAACCCCTACGAGCAGTACTTC. This chain links TRBV5-6 with TRBJ2-7; 7 bases match TRBD1. Germline V gene lookup returns CDR1 SGHDT and CDR2 YYEEEE. The CDR3 is 15 residues long. V lost 4 bases and J lost 2; bases outside the gene matches: 9.

V gene TRBV4-1 combines with J gene TRBJ2-5, with D possibly matching TRBD2 (5 bases). The CDR3 loop spans 17 amino acids. Deletions cut 4 bases from V and 3 bases from J, with 21 bases between. Germline V gene data show CDR1 as MGHRA and CDR2 as YSYEKL. The CDR3 loop reads CASSLIVGGPKKETQYF. The CDR3 DNA reads as TGCGCCAGCAGCCTTATAGTCGGCGGGCCCAAGAAAGAGACCCAGTACTTC.

This clone was seen once. The V call is TRBV5-1, the J call TRBJ2-6; D gene ambiguous. V was shortened by 0 bases and J by 0 bases, with 7 bases between the two germline ends. The CDR3 spans 16 residues. Germline-derived CDR1 and CDR2 are SGHRS and YFSETQ. The CDR3 protein is CASSLGQNSGANVLTF. CDR3 DNA sequence: TGCGCCAGCAGCTTGGGACAAAACTCTGGGGCCAACGTCCTGACTTTC.

The chain uses TRBV9 and TRBJ2-1, with D perhaps matching TRBD1 (6 bases). Trimming cost V 4 bases and J 8 bases, with 16 bases left between them. Germline CDR1 and CDR2: SGDLS and YYNGEE. There are 14 residues in the CDR3. The CDR3: CASSLKPGQDEQFF. CDR3 nucleotides: TGTGCCAGCAGCCTCAAACCGGGACAAGATGAGCAGTTCTTC. Using reference TRBV9 and TRBJ2-1 for the parts outside the CDR3, the full variable domain is DSGVTQTPKHLITATGQRVTLRCSPRSGDLSVYWYQQSLDQGLQFLIQYYNGEERAKGNILERFSAQQFPDLHSELNLSSLELGDSALYFCASSLKPGQDEQFFGPGTRLTVL.

The chain links TRBV28 to TRBJ2-1; TRBD2 aligns across 7 bases. With V trimmed by 6 bases and J by 5 bases, 13 bases remained unmatched. Germline CDR1 and CDR2: MDHEN and SYDVKM. The CDR3 extends over 16 amino acids. CDR3 sequence (DNA): TGTGCCAGCAGCGAAACGGGCGGGAGAGTCCACAATGAGCAGTTCTTC. Translation: CASSETGGRVHNEQFF.

V usage is TRBV6-5 and J usage is TRBJ1-1; tentatively, D is TRBD1 (5 bases). Between the trimmed V and J ends, which lost 2 bases and 0 bases, there was a span of 13 bases. There are 16 residues in the CDR3. The germline gives CDR1 MNHEY, CDR2 SVGAGI. The CDR3 here is CASSYIGQGMNTEAFF. The CDR3 DNA sequence: TGTGCCAGCAGTTACATAGGACAAGGAATGAACACTGAAGCTTTCTTT.

Notes on this clone: Mismatch with germline at one junction end may stem from a read error. The V call is TRBV2, the J call TRBJ1-3; TRBD1 aligns across 7 bases. Germline CDR1 reads SNHLY; CDR2 reads FYNNEI. The CDR3 covers 14 residues. CDR3 amino acids: CASRDRFSVNTIYF. CDR3 bases: TGTGCCAGCAGGGACAGGTTCTCTGTAAACACCATATATTTT.

V is TRBV2 and J is TRBJ2-1; tentatively, D is TRBD2 (7 bases). The CDR3 has 13 residues. V lost 7 bases and J 10 bases, leaving 17 bases between the germline ends. In germline, CDR1 is SNHLY, CDR2 FYNNEI. The CDR3 here is CASKWEGEGEQFF. CDR3 DNA: TGTGCCAGCAAATGGGAGGGGGAGGGGGAGCAGTTCTTC.

J is TRBJ1-3 and V is TRBV5-6; 9 bases map to TRBD1. Per germline, CDR1 SGHDT and CDR2 YYEEEE. V lost 2 bases, J lost 3 bases, and 3 bases stayed unmatched. The CDR3 is 15 residues long. CDR3 DNA: TGTGCCAGCAGCTTCGGACAGGGGTATGGAAACACCATATATTTT. It specifies CASSFGQGYGNTIYF.

The chain employs TRBV6-5 and TRBJ2-5; weak D call: TRBD2 (5 bases). Deletions cut 0 bases from V and 1 base from J, with 9 bases between. Germline-derived CDR1 and CDR2 are MNHEY and SVGAGI. The CDR3 has 15 amino acids. CDR3 residues: CASSYSSGVQETQYF. The CDR3 DNA sequence: TGTGCCAGCAGTTACTCGTCCGGGGTCCAAGAGACCCAGTACTTC.

The V call is TRBV5-4, the J call TRBJ2-1; TRBD2 matches 14 bases. With 4 bases clipped from V and 8 bases from J, the junction kept 5 bases outside the gene matches. Germline V gene lookup returns CDR1 SGHNT and CDR2 YYREEE (reference sequence). This CDR3 comprises 15 residues. The CDR3 sequence: CASSAPGLAGDEQFF. CDR3 DNA sequence: TGTGCCAGCAGCGCCCCGGGACTAGCGGGAGATGAGCAGTTCTTC.

This clone was seen once. The rearrangement joins TRBV5-6 to TRBJ2-7; 7 bases align to TRBD1. Losses at the gene ends were 2 bases for V and 0 bases for J; bases not matched to a gene: 5. CDR3 size: 15 residues. Germline V gene data show CDR1 as SGHDT and CDR2 as YYEEEE. Here the CDR3 DNA reads TGTGCCAGCAGCTTCACCGGGACAGACTCCTACGAGCAGTACTTC. This translates into CASSFTGTDSYEQYF.

This chain connects TRBV5-4 to TRBJ2-7; D is possibly TRBD1 (6 bases). The CDR3 has 14 amino acids. The germline gives CDR1 SGHNT, CDR2 YYREEE (reference sequence). Trimming removed 0 bases at V and 5 bases at J, with 12 bases between. This CDR3 reads CASSLASRDNEQYF. The CDR3 coding sequence is TGTGCCAGCAGCTTGGCCAGCAGGGACAACGAGCAGTACTTC.

The chain employs TRBV11-3 and TRBJ2-1, with 10 bases identical to TRBD2. There are 15 residues in the CDR3. V lost 5 bases, J lost 6 bases, and 7 bases stayed unmatched. Germline loops: CDR1 SGHNT, CDR2 YENEEA. The CDR3 DNA follows: TGTGCCAGCAGCCCGGGACTAGCGAGATCCAATGAGCAGTTCTTC. Translating it yields CASSPGLARSNEQFF.

The chain carries TRBV30 and TRBJ2-1; D ambiguous. Germline values: CDR1 GTSNPN, CDR2 SVGIG (reference sequence). V was shortened by 2 bases and J by 8 bases, with 10 bases between the two germline ends. The CDR3 extends over 12 amino acids. CDR3 bases: TGTGCCTGGAGTCGTGGTTCGGATGAGCAGTTCTTC. Its translation is CAWSRGSDEQFF.

The chain couples TRBV9 to TRBJ2-3, with TRBD1 identical over 8 bases. This CDR3 is 16 amino acids long. Germline V gene data show CDR1 as SGDLS and CDR2 as YYNGEE. V shed 0 bases and J 4 bases; nucleotides not matched to a gene: 7. The CDR3 bases are TGTGCCAGCAGCGTAGAGGGAGCAGGGGGCGCAGATACGCAGTATTTT. It yields the protein CASSVEGAGGADTQYF.

J is TRBJ2-3 and V is TRBV6-5, with TRBD1 matching 9 bases. CDR1 and CDR2 from the germline V gene are MNHEY and SVGAGI. With V trimmed by 6 bases and J by 7 bases, 8 bases remained unmatched. The CDR3 runs to 14 residues. This CDR3 is CASSRGDRENTQYF. In nucleotides, the CDR3 is TGTGCCAGCAGCCGAGGGGACAGGGAAAATACGCAGTATTTT.

The gene calls are TRBV18 and TRBJ2-3, with D tentatively TRBD2 (6 bases). CDR3 size: 16 residues. V was pared by 0 bases and J by 3 bases, with 13 bases between. In germline, CDR1 is KGHSH, CDR2 LQKENI. This CDR3 reads CASSPPTGVPTDTQYF. In DNA, the CDR3 is TGTGCCAGCTCACCACCGACGGGAGTACCGACAGATACGCAGTATTTT.

This clone was detected a few times. The gene calls are TRBV5-4 and TRBJ2-3; possibly TRBD2 for D (6 bases). The CDR3 has 13 residues. Trimming removed 7 bases from V and 6 bases from J, with 15 bases in between. Germline CDR1 is SGHNT and CDR2 is YYREEE (reference sequence). Written as DNA, the CDR3 is TGTGCCAGCGGGGTGCGGGCGGGGGATACGCAGTATTTT. Its protein product is CASGVRAGDTQYF.

The rearrangement uses TRBV29-1 and TRBJ2-2; 8 positions agree with TRBD1. The ends lost 6 bases at V and 1 base at J; junction bases unmatched: 7. The V gene's germline CDR1 is SQVTM and CDR2 ANQGSEA. The length of the CDR3 is 15 residues. The CDR3 region has the DNA TGCAGCGTCCTCACCGGGACAGGGAACACCGGGGAGCTGTTTTTT. Translation gives CSVLTGTGNTGELFF.

The rearrangement joins TRBV7-3 to TRBJ2-5; TRBD2 matches 8 bases. J was trimmed by 4 bases and V by 5 bases; bases with no gene match: 9. The CDR3 extends over 15 amino acids. Germline V gene data show CDR1 as SGHTA and CDR2 as FQGTGA. The CDR3 DNA sequence: TGTGCCAGCAGCCCGAGGGGCGGGAGGCCAGAGACCCAGTACTTC. Encoded protein: CASSPRGGRPETQYF. The entire variable domain, with the rest obtained from reference TRBV7-3 and TRBJ2-5, is as follows: GAGVSQTPSNKVTEKGKYVELRCDPISGHTALYWYRQSLGQGPEFLIYFQGTGAADDSGLPNDRFFAVRPEGSVSTLKIQRTERGDSAVYLCASSPRGGRPETQYFGPGTRLLVL.

The chain employs TRBV6-5 and TRBJ2-3; TRBD1 aligns across 7 bases. The CDR3 sequence is 14 residues long. CDR1 is MNHEY and CDR2 is SVGAGI in the germline V gene. Trimming removed 2 bases from V and 2 bases from J; junction bases left unmatched: 1. CDR3 in DNA: TGTGCCAGCAGTTACGACAGGGTCACAGATACGCAGTATTTT. It codes for CASSYDRVTDTQYF.

The rearrangement links TRBV15 to TRBJ2-7; 10 nucleotides agree with TRBD2. The germline V gene encodes CDR1 LNHNV and CDR2 YYDKDF (reference sequence). CDR3 length: 16 residues. J lost 6 bases, V lost 6 bases, and 14 bases had no gene match. CDR3 in amino acids: CATSRGWTSGGGEQYF. In DNA, the CDR3 is TGTGCCACCAGTCGGGGGTGGACTAGCGGAGGAGGCGAGCAGTACTTC.

The rearrangement links TRBV7-8 to TRBJ2-2, with 9 bases lining up with TRBD2. CDR1 SGHVS and CDR2 FQNEAQ come from the germline V gene. The CDR3 loop spans 20 amino acids. V gave up 4 bases and J gave up 5 bases; unmatched junction bases: 20. The CDR3 DNA sequence: TGTGCCAGCAGCTCTGGGTTTTCGAGACTAGCGGTAGCGGGGACCGGGGAGCTGTTTTTT. Its protein is CASSSGFSRLAVAGTGELFF.

The chain joins TRBV9 to TRBJ2-3; perhaps TRBD2 as D (6 bases). CDR1 and CDR2 from the germline V gene are SGDLS and YYNGEE. The CDR3 sequence is 12 residues long. V was cut by 4 bases and J by 5 bases, with 8 bases left in between. CDR3 in amino acids: CASSLGGDTQYF. Written as DNA, the CDR3 is TGTGCCAGCAGCCTGGGGGGAGATACGCAGTATTTT.